This passage covers 7 T cell receptor beta chains from one sample sequenced in a study of beta chain features in type 1 diabetes. All of the isolated RNA was reverse transcribed, so expressed TCRB transcripts were sequenced. Data came from immunoSEQ multiplex PCR; TCRdb stores just in-frame clones and leaves some out. The profile shows about 320,000 clones, around 15% of them singletons. The sequenced material came from central memory CD4+ T cells from blood. These receptors were collected from a man in his thirties or forties in good health.

This clone turned up a few times. The V gene is TRBV6-6, the J gene TRBJ2-3; D is perhaps TRBD1 (6 bases). The ends were cut back, 7 bases at V and 3 bases at J, with 17 bases in the middle. The germline V gene encodes CDR1 MNHNY and CDR2 SVGAGI (reference sequence). The length of the CDR3 is 15 residues. CDR3 residues: CASIDRTQPTDTQYF. DNA for the CDR3: TGTGCCAGCATCGACAGGACTCAACCGACAGATACGCAGTATTTT.

The chain recombines TRBV6-5 with TRBJ2-7; D not certain. Germline CDR1 is MNHEY and CDR2 is SVGAGI. V was clipped by 0 bases and J by 4 bases, with 10 bases between them. CDR3 size: 14 residues. The CDR3 sequence is CASSYSPQPYEQYF. As DNA, the CDR3 is TGTGCCAGCAGTTACTCACCCCAGCCATACGAGCAGTACTTC.

This chain connects TRBV7-2 to TRBJ2-5, with TRBD2 matching 9 bases. CDR1 and CDR2 from the germline V gene are SGHTA and FQGNSA. Losses at the gene ends were 3 bases for V and 5 bases for J; bases not matched to a gene: 7. The CDR3 is 15 amino acids. This CDR3 is CASSLSSGIWETQYF. CDR3 DNA: TGTGCCAGCAGCTTGTCTAGCGGGATCTGGGAGACCCAGTACTTC.

J is TRBJ2-2 and V is TRBV19; D is possibly TRBD1 (6 bases). This CDR3 is built from 13 residues. Germline loops: CDR1 LNHDA, CDR2 SQIVND (reference sequence). V dropped 5 bases and J dropped 6 bases, with 10 bases sitting between them. CDR3: CASSAGQPGELFF. The CDR3 region has the DNA TGTGCCAGTAGTGCAGGACAGCCCGGGGAGCTGTTTTTT.

The chain combines TRBV5-1 with TRBJ1-2; D is unresolved. V was clipped by 4 bases and J by 4 bases, with 11 bases between them. Germline loops: CDR1 SGHRS, CDR2 YFSETQ. The CDR3 is made up of 13 amino acids. CDR3 protein: CASSQERGYGYTF. CDR3 nucleotides: TGCGCCAGCAGCCAAGAACGGGGCTATGGCTACACCTTC.

A remark on this clone: A much larger clone differs by one base, so this may be a read error. The V gene is TRBV7-9, the J gene TRBJ2-5; a weak D match, TRBD2 (5 bases). This CDR3 has 17 amino acids. Germline CDR1 and CDR2: SEHNR and FQNEAQ (reference sequence). The CDR3 protein is CACSRGSSGVAKETQYF. DNA for the CDR3: TGTGCCTGCAGCCGCGGGTCCTCCGGGGTGGCTAAAGAGACCCAGTACTTC.

This clone has a handful of counts. One end of the junction does not line up with germline, which may come from a read error. The sample has other DNA sequences that encode this CDR3 too. The V gene is TRBV11-2, the J gene TRBJ1-1, with a possible D match to TRBD1 (5 bases). Germline V gene data show CDR1 as SGHAT and CDR2 as FQNNGV. The CDR3 covers 13 residues. In DNA form, the CDR3 reads TGTGCCAGCAGCGTAGACAGGAACACTGAAGCTTTCTTT. As protein: CASSVDRNTEAFF.